The sequence of this T cell receptor beta chain was determined in a study of CD8+ T cells in alopecia areata. Findings and limits, study-wide: Sequencing of scalp samples also includes resident alphabeta T cells from normal skin. Higher clonality was seen in lesional scalp than in normal scalp, especially in alopecia totalis/universalis.

Once RNA had been extracted, it was reverse transcribed into cDNA to act as the sequencing template. Profiling relied on immunoSEQ multiplex PCR, and the TCRdb table lists in-frame clones only, not all of them. Of about 180,000 clones in the sample, around half are singletons; the top ten hold more than 10%. The treatment is: oral pan-JAK inhibitor, 5-10 mg twice daily. The CDR3 is made up of 12 amino acids. Between the trimmed V and J ends, which lost 6 bases and 8 bases, there was a span of 16 bases. Germline CDR1 reads SQVTM; CDR2 reads ANQGSEA. About this clone itself: Its target is unknown.

The sequence came from a human donor with alopecia areata. The chain is built from TRBV29-1 and TRBJ1-2; TRBD1 is a possible D gene (6 bases). The starting material was CD8+ T cells sorted from blood, obtained at week 24, from a patient treated with tofacitinib. The CDR3 loop reads CSVPGQGQGYTF. The CDR3 region has the DNA TGCAGCGTCCCGGGGCAGGGACAAGGCTACACCTTC.